Below, 28 T cell receptor beta chains from the same sample are listed, as sequenced in a study of metastatic and nonmetastatic thyroid tumors. MiXCR was used by TCRdb to re-call the PCR reads. The data contain around 59,000 clones, 15% to 20% of them singletons. All patients were treatment-naive before thyroid surgery. What was sequenced was blood. Receptors were obtained from a male donor with papillary thyroid cancer or a benign thyroid nodule (not recorded which). Some clones in this sample may be carry-over from other donors' samples.

This clone was recorded many times. V usage is TRBV12-3 or TRBV12-4 and J usage is TRBJ1-3; 7 bases fit TRBD1. This CDR3 is 15 amino acids long. Germline trimming cut 6 bases from V and 4 bases from J; bases unmatched to any gene: 9. The CDR3 coding sequence is TGTGCCAGCAGCAGTGACAGGGTAGCGGGAAACACCATATATTTT. It specifies CASSSDRVAGNTIYF.

This clone occurred many times. This chain connects TRBV20-1 to TRBJ2-2; 9 bases fit TRBD1. J lost 7 bases, V lost 7 bases, and 4 bases had no gene match. CDR1 and CDR2 (germline): DFQATT, SNEGSKA (reference sequence). CDR3 length: 12 residues. The CDR3 DNA is TGCAGTGAACAGGGGGCTGGCGGGGAGCTGTTTTTT. Its translation is CSEQGAGGELFF.

CDR3 DNA: TGTGCCAGCAGTTTCGGGAGGAAGACCCAGTACTTC. Protein: CASSFGRKTQYF. The chain combines TRBV28 with TRBJ2-5, with 7 nucleotides matching TRBD2. Germline assignment: CDR1 MDHEN and CDR2 SYDVKM. With V trimmed by 3 bases and J by 6 bases, 1 base remained unmatched. This CDR3 has 12 amino acids. Supplemented by reference TRBV28 and TRBJ2-5, the full variable domain reads DVKVTQSSRYLVKRTGEKVFLECVQDMDHENMFWYRQDPGLGLRLIYFSYDVKMKEKGDIPEGYSVSREKKERFSLILESASTNQTSMYLCASSFGRKTQYFGPGTRLLVL.

The sample holds a few counts of this clone. This rearrangement joins TRBV12-3 or TRBV12-4 to TRBJ2-3; TRBD1 might be the D (5 bases). The V end was cut by 4 bases, the J end by 0 bases, with 20 bases between. The CDR3 has 18 amino acids. CDR3 protein: CASSSEQGYSSSTDTQYF. The CDR3 bases are TGTGCCAGCAGTTCTGAGCAGGGATACTCCTCTAGCACAGATACGCAGTATTTT.

This clone was seen repeatedly, ten times or more. The chain uses TRBV20-1 and TRBJ1-4; D gene uncertain. V gave up 7 bases and J gave up 0 bases, with 12 bases separating them. CDR1 and CDR2 from the germline V gene are DFQATT and SNEGSKA (reference sequence). This CDR3 spans 14 amino acids. CDR3 loop: CSVPKGTTNEKLFF. The DNA of the CDR3 is TGCAGTGTCCCAAAGGGTACAACTAATGAAAAACTGTTTTTT.

In this sample, this clone turned up a few times. This sequence joins TRBV5-1 and TRBJ2-4; 9 bases are a match to TRBD1. The CDR3 has 13 residues. Unmatched junction bases numbered 2, after V lost 4 bases and J lost 6 bases. Germline loops: CDR1 SGHRS, CDR2 YFSETQ. CDR3 nucleotide sequence: TGCGCCAGCAGCGAGACAGGGGGAAACATTCAGTACTTC. It translates to CASSETGGNIQYF.

Notes on this clone: This could be a read error, since a much larger clone is one nucleotide away. This chain connects TRBV7-2 to TRBJ2-4, with 9 bases that match TRBD2. The germline V gene encodes CDR1 SGHTA and CDR2 FQGNSA. This CDR3 has 15 residues. CDR3 DNA sequence: TGTGCCAGCAGCCTTAAAGGGACTAGCCCCCACATTAAGTACTTC. Protein: CASSLKGTSPHIKYF.

Notes on this clone: A much larger clone lies a single base off, so this may be a read error. J is TRBJ2-5 and V is TRBV3-1, with a tentative D call TRBD1 (6 bases). This CDR3 has 13 residues. Germline V lookup: CDR1 LGHDT, CDR2 YNNKEL (reference sequence). Here the CDR3 reads CASSRRGHEIQYF. Here the CDR3 DNA reads TGTGCCAGCAGCCGCAGGGGACACGAGATCCAGTACTTC.

This clone has a handful of counts. Given a much more abundant clone one base away, this may be a read error. This chain joins TRBV29-1 and TRBJ2-2; D uncertain. Germline CDR1 SQVTM, CDR2 ANQGSEA. CDR3 length: 11 amino acids. V lost 7 bases to trimming and J lost 5 bases, with 8 bases between them. The DNA for the CDR3 is TGCAGCGCGTGGGGTACCGGGGAGCTGTTTTTT. It is translated as CSAWGTGELFF.

This clone turned up a few times. This chain uses TRBV5-6 with TRBJ2-3; tentative D call: TRBD2 (6 bases). Germline values: CDR1 SGHDT, CDR2 YYEEEE. The CDR3 runs to 15 residues. Deletions cut 0 bases from V and 2 bases from J, with 10 bases between. The CDR3 sequence is CASSLGPGDTDTQYF. CDR3 nucleotides: TGTGCCAGCAGCTTGGGTCCGGGGGACACAGATACGCAGTATTTT. The whole variable domain, filled in from reference TRBV5-6 and TRBJ2-3, reads DAGVTQSPTHLIKTRGQQVTLRCSPKSGHDTVSWYQQALGQGPQFIFQYYEEEERQRGNFPDRFSGHQFPNYSSELNVNALLLGDSALYLCASSLGPGDTDTQYFGPGTRLTVL.

The chain is built from TRBV7-2 and TRBJ2-2; D unclear. V was trimmed by 1 base and J by 14 bases, leaving 20 bases between them. This CDR3 region has 15 residues. Germline V gives CDR1 SGHTA, CDR2 FQGNSA. CDR3 region: CASSLVASNTVDLFF. CDR3 DNA: TGTGCCAGCAGCTTAGTGGCTTCGAACACCGTGGATCTGTTTTTT.

This clone appeared many times. A read error may be the cause here, since a much bigger clone is one base away. No conserved phenylalanine or tryptophan ends this CDR3, so it is likely a read error. This rearrangement joins TRBV6-1 to TRBJ1-2; D is uncertain. Trimming removed 1 base from V and 4 bases from J, with 10 bases in between. Germline assignment: CDR1 MNHNS and CDR2 SASEGT. The CDR3 spans 14 residues. CDR3 sequence (DNA): TGTGCCAGCAGTGAAGATTCCATTACCTATGGCTACACCCTC. Its protein product is CASSEDSITYGYTL.

Ten or more counts support this clone. This may stem from a read error, because a much larger clone lies one nucleotide away. The J gene is TRBJ2-7, the V gene TRBV3-1; perhaps TRBD2 as D (5 bases). Trimming removed 2 bases from V and 6 bases from J, with 11 bases in between. The length of the CDR3 is 13 residues. The germline V gene encodes CDR1 LGHDT and CDR2 YNNKEL (reference sequence). The CDR3 sequence: CASSQQRGFEQYF. The CDR3 DNA sequence: TGTGCCAGCAGCCAACAACGGGGATTCGAGCAGTACTTC.

The chain's CDR3 is CASRSGLADSTDTQYF. The CDR3 bases are TGTGCCAGCAGATCGGGACTAGCTGATAGCACAGATACGCAGTATTTT. The chain couples TRBV5-4 to TRBJ2-3, with 9 bases that match TRBD2. J was trimmed by 0 bases and V by 5 bases; bases with no gene match: 7. This CDR3 region has 16 residues. Germline loops: CDR1 SGHNT, CDR2 YYREEE (reference sequence).

Ten or more counts support this clone. This chain links TRBV7-2 with TRBJ2-5; D possibly uses TRBD1 or TRBD2 (5 bases each). CDR1 and CDR2 from the germline V gene are SGHTA and FQGNSA. The CDR3 extends over 15 amino acids. The V and J ends lost 1 base and 4 bases respectively, with 13 bases between them. This chain's CDR3 is CASSLGGDIRETQYF. CDR3 sequence (DNA): TGTGCCAGCAGCTTAGGAGGGGATATTCGAGAGACCCAGTACTTC. Full variable domain (remainder filled in from reference TRBV7-2 and TRBJ2-5): GAGVSQSPSNKVTEKGKDVELRCDPISGHTALYWYRQSLGQGLEFLIYFQGNSAPDKSGLPSDRFSAERTGGSVSTLTIQRTQQEDSAVYLCASSLGGDIRETQYFGPGTRLLVL.

This clone was seen more than once but under ten times. The chain's CDR3 is CASSLRTSGGAEWNEQFF. In nucleotides, the CDR3 is TGTGCCAGCAGCCTAAGGACTAGCGGGGGGGCCGAGTGGAATGAGCAGTTCTTC. The chain combines TRBV7-6 with TRBJ2-1; 15 nucleotides match TRBD2. CDR1 and CDR2 from the germline V gene are SGHVS and FNYEAQ. Trimming cost V 5 bases and J 7 bases; bases outside gene matches: 12. This CDR3 contains 18 residues.

On this clone: A much larger clonotype is one base distant, so this may be a read error. The sample has other DNA sequences that encode this CDR3 too. The CDR3 DNA reads as TGTGCCAGCAGCCCGACTGGGGCCGAAGAGACCCAGTACTTC. Translated, it gives CASSPTGAEETQYF. The chain carries TRBV7-3 and TRBJ2-5; the D gene is possibly TRBD1 (5 bases). The germline V and J ends were trimmed by 5 bases and 3 bases, with 13 bases remaining between them. Looked up from germline, CDR1 is SGHTA and CDR2 is FQGTGA. The CDR3 has 14 amino acids.

This clone was picked up many times. The J gene is TRBJ2-7, the V gene TRBV6-2 or TRBV6-3; TRBD2 aligns across 7 bases. J lost 4 bases, V lost 0 bases, and 6 bases had no gene match. CDR1 MNHEY and CDR2 SVGEGT come from the germline V gene. This CDR3 is built from 15 residues. The CDR3 sequence: CASSYSTGGGYEQYV. In DNA, the CDR3 is TGTGCCAGCAGTTACTCGACGGGAGGCGGGTACGAGCAGTACGTC.

Comment on this clone: At one end the junction does not follow the germline gene, possibly because of a read error. V is TRBV20-1 and J is TRBJ2-3; 8 bases are shared with TRBD1. The CDR3 is 18 residues long. Per the germline V gene, CDR1 is DFQATT and CDR2 is SNEGSKA (reference sequence). The CDR3, as DNA: TGCTGTGCTAGAGATAGGCCCCGGACAGGGAAAGGGACAGATACGCAGTATTTT. This encodes CCARDRPRTGKGTDTQYF.

On this clone itself: One base away lies a much larger clone, so this may be a sequencing read error. V is TRBV19 and J is TRBJ2-3, with 8 bases matching TRBD2. CDR3 length: 15 amino acids. V shed 9 bases, J shed 1 base, and the junction held 9 bases outside the gene matches. Germline V gene sequence: CDR1 LNHDA, CDR2 SQIVND (reference sequence). CDR3: CASAGGGTCTDTQYF. CDR3 bases: TGTGCCAGCGCGGGGGGAGGTACCTGCACAGATACGCAGTATTTT.

The J gene is TRBJ2-1, the V gene TRBV28, with TRBD1 matching over 7 bases. The CDR3 sequence is 14 residues long. The V gene end was trimmed by 5 bases and the J gene end by 8 bases; junction bases not matched to a gene: 9. CDR1 is MDHEN, CDR2 SYDVKM, per germline. The CDR3 loop reads CASSEDRGQHEQFF. CDR3 nucleotide sequence: TGTGCCAGCAGTGAGGATAGGGGGCAGCATGAGCAGTTCTTC.

This clone showed up many times. This chain joins TRBV6-5 and TRBJ1-5, with D maybe TRBD1 (5 bases). The CDR3 spans 14 residues. Germline-derived CDR1 and CDR2 are MNHEY and SVGAGI. The V and J ends lost 2 bases and 3 bases respectively, with 8 bases between them. The CDR3, as DNA: TGTGCCAGCAGTTACCGAGGGGCCAATCAGCCCCAGCATTTT. Encoded protein: CASSYRGANQPQHF.

This clone occurred many times. The chain combines TRBV6-2 or TRBV6-3 with TRBJ1-2; the D gene is possibly TRBD1 (5 bases). The CDR3 contains 13 residues. V was clipped by 8 bases and J by 4 bases, with 14 bases between them. Per germline, CDR1 MNHEY and CDR2 SVGEGT. CDR3 coding DNA: TGTGCCAGCGAGAGGGGCTTGGGCTATGGCTACACCTTC. Encoded protein: CASERGLGYGYTF.

This clone was seen many times. V usage is TRBV20-1 and J usage is TRBJ1-5; D is undetermined. V shed 0 bases and J shed 9 bases, with 9 bases lying between them. The V gene's germline CDR1 is DFQATT and CDR2 SNEGSKA (reference sequence). The CDR3 loop spans 12 amino acids. CDR3 residues: CSARDLVGPQHF. The DNA of the CDR3 is TGCAGTGCTAGAGATCTGGTAGGGCCCCAGCATTTT.

This clone was counted many times. The V call is TRBV5-1, the J call TRBJ1-1; D unclear. The germline gives CDR1 SGHRS, CDR2 YFSETQ. V gave up 0 bases and J gave up 0 bases, with 9 bases separating them. This CDR3 is 15 amino acids long. The CDR3 loop reads CASSLASTMNTEAFF. The CDR3 region has the DNA TGCGCCAGCAGCTTGGCTAGCACGATGAACACTGAAGCTTTCTTT.

At least ten counts were recorded for this clone. J is TRBJ1-1 and V is TRBV5-1; D ambiguous. Germline CDR1 is SGHRS and CDR2 is YFSETQ. The V end was cut by 0 bases, the J end by 0 bases, with 9 bases between. The CDR3 extends over 15 amino acids. The CDR3 sequence is CASSLGVSVNTEAFF. Here the CDR3 DNA reads TGCGCCAGCAGCTTGGGTGTTAGTGTGAACACTGAAGCTTTCTTT.

The CDR3 nucleotides are TGCGCCAGCCAGGACAGTCCGAACACTGAAGCTTTCTTT. Amino acid sequence: CASQDSPNTEAFF. This chain uses TRBV5-1 with TRBJ1-1; possible D gene TRBD1, 6 bases. CDR3 length: 13 residues. Looked up from germline, CDR1 is SGHRS and CDR2 is YFSETQ. The V and J ends lost 7 bases and 1 base respectively, with 11 bases between them.

In its sample, this clone was seen many times. Distinct nucleotide sequences in the sample also encode this CDR3. The chain links TRBV29-1 to TRBJ2-3; 8 nucleotides agree with TRBD2. The germline V gene has CDR1 SQVTM and CDR2 ANQGSEA. The trim removed 3 bases at V and 6 bases at J, leaving 11 bases unmatched. CDR3 length: 15 residues. Here the CDR3 reads CSVEGAVLAADTQYF. In DNA form, the CDR3 reads TGCAGCGTTGAGGGTGCTGTACTAGCGGCCGATACGCAGTATTTT.